Each of the 21 T cell receptor beta chains below was sequenced from the same sample in a study of memory CD4+ T cells and cytomegalovirus serostatus. Single viable CD3+CD4+CD8-CD45RO+ cells were sorted as the memory CD4+ T cells. Clones were sequenced by immunoSEQ multiplex PCR, and TCRdb holds only the in-frame ones, with some missing. Here the sample spans 50,000 to 65,000 clones, roughly 80% being singletons. The material sequenced was memory CD4+ T cells from blood. The receptors originated from an adult in good health and CMV-seronegative.

The chain uses TRBV19 and TRBJ2-7; 7 nucleotides line up with TRBD1. The germline gives CDR1 LNHDA, CDR2 SQIVND (reference sequence). Trimming took 1 base from V and 3 from J; bases not matched to a gene: 6. This CDR3 spans 15 amino acids. CDR3 nucleotides: TGTGCCAGTAGTATAGCGGGACAGAAAATCTACGAGCAGTACTTC. Translation: CASSIAGQKIYEQYF.

The V call is TRBV19, the J call TRBJ2-7; 7 bases map to TRBD2. The CDR3 totals 14 residues. CDR1 LNHDA and CDR2 SQIVND come from the germline V gene (reference sequence). J gave up 0 bases and V 5 bases, and 4 bases lay outside the gene matches. The chain's CDR3 is CASSRAGSSYEQYF. The CDR3 DNA reads TGTGCCAGTAGTCGAGCGGGAAGCTCCTACGAGCAGTACTTC.

The V gene is TRBV19, the J gene TRBJ2-7, with unresolved D. CDR1 and CDR2 from the germline V gene are LNHDA and SQIVND (reference sequence). V gave up 5 bases and J gave up 7 bases, with 18 bases separating them. The CDR3 totals 14 residues. DNA for the CDR3: TGTGCCAGTAGTGTGCAGTTTGGGCCTGGAGAGCAGTACTTC. Protein: CASSVQFGPGEQYF. The full variable domain, in which reference TRBV19 and TRBJ2-7 provide the parts outside the CDR3, is DGGITQSPKYLFRKEGQNVTLSCEQNLNHDAMYWYRQDPGQGLRLIYYSQIVNDFQKGDIAEGYSVSREKKESFPLTVTSAQKNPTAFYLCASSVQFGPGEQYFGPGTRLTVT.

The V call is TRBV6-6, the J call TRBJ1-2; a possible D gene is TRBD1 (6 bases). The CDR3 runs to 13 residues. Looked up from germline, CDR1 is MNHNY and CDR2 is SVGAGI (reference sequence). Trimming took 4 bases from V and 8 from J, leaving 14 bases between them. CDR3 coding DNA: TGTGCCAGCAGTTCTTCAGGGGTCTTCGGCTACACCTTC. Residues: CASSSSGVFGYTF.

This chain links TRBV19 with TRBJ1-6; TRBD1 is a possible D gene (5 bases). The CDR3 is 16 residues long. The germline V gene encodes CDR1 LNHDA and CDR2 SQIVND (reference sequence). V was shortened by 6 bases and J by 1 base, with 13 bases between the two germline ends. This CDR3 reads CASRDLTGSYNSPLHF. Written as DNA, the CDR3 is TGTGCCAGTAGGGACCTCACAGGTTCCTATAATTCACCCCTCCACTTT.

V usage is TRBV11-2 and J usage is TRBJ1-1, with D unresolved. The CDR3 has 14 residues. V was clipped by 4 bases and J by 1 base, with 10 bases between them. CDR1 is SGHAT, CDR2 FQNNGV, per germline. The CDR3 coding sequence is TGTGCCAGCAGCTCCCAGTGGGCGAACACTGAAGCTTTCTTT. The encoded protein is CASSSQWANTEAFF.

The gene calls are TRBV9 and TRBJ2-7; TRBD1 matches 11 bases. Germline values: CDR1 SGDLS, CDR2 YYNGEE. Trimming at V came to 2 bases and at J to 4 bases, leaving 5 bases not matched to a gene. This CDR3 contains 15 residues. The CDR3 DNA follows: TGTGCCAGCAGCGTCTCGGGACAGGGGGTATACGAGCAGTACTTC. Protein: CASSVSGQGVYEQYF.

This chain links TRBV7-3 with TRBJ2-5; the match to TRBD2 covers 7 bases. This CDR3 spans 15 amino acids. Germline V CDR1 and CDR2: SGHTA, FQGTGA. Trimming cost V 2 bases and J 0 bases; bases outside gene matches: 3. CDR3 sequence: CASSLGGLDQETQYF. The CDR3 nucleotides read TGTGCCAGCAGCTTAGGCGGACTAGACCAAGAGACCCAGTACTTC.

The gene calls are TRBV11-3 and TRBJ2-7; the D gene is possibly TRBD2 (5 bases). Trimming stripped 1 base from V and 2 bases from J, with 9 bases between. The CDR3 spans 14 residues. CDR1 SGHNT and CDR2 YENEEA come from the germline V gene. The CDR3 DNA is TGTGCCAGCAGCTTAGGCGGGTCCACCTACGAGCAGTACTTC. This sequence encodes CASSLGGSTYEQYF.

This clone was recorded a few times. The rearrangement uses TRBV5-6 and TRBJ2-2; D may be TRBD2 (6 bases). This CDR3 region has 15 residues. The V end lost 10 bases, the J end lost 3 bases, and 19 bases lay between the germline ends. Germline values: CDR1 SGHDT, CDR2 YYEEEE. CDR3 bases: TGTGCCCCCGGAGGGACGCAAAAAGACACCGGGGAGCTGTTTTTT. Protein product: CAPGGTQKDTGELFF.

This clone turned up a few times. The chain combines TRBV9 with TRBJ1-3; no clear D gene. The CDR3 sequence is 13 residues long. Germline V gene lookup returns CDR1 SGDLS and CDR2 YYNGEE. V lost 0 bases and J 8 bases, leaving 9 bases between the germline ends. The CDR3 is CASSVVPEDTIYF. CDR3 DNA: TGTGCCAGCAGCGTAGTACCTGAAGACACCATATATTTT.

The chain employs TRBV4-2 and TRBJ2-3, with TRBD2 identical over 8 bases. The germline gives CDR1 LGHNA, CDR2 YNFKEQ. The CDR3 covers 16 residues. Trimming removed 3 bases from V and 1 base from J; junction bases left unmatched: 6. CDR3 protein: CASSHTGTSGTDTQYF. The CDR3 DNA reads as TGTGCCAGCAGCCACACCGGGACTAGTGGCACAGATACGCAGTATTTT.

The rearrangement uses TRBV7-2 and TRBJ2-5, with D possibly TRBD2 on 6 matching bases. Germline values: CDR1 SGHTA, CDR2 FQGNSA. V lost 5 bases and J lost 2, with 9 bases in between. The CDR3 length is 13 residues. In nucleotides, the CDR3 is TGTGCCAGCAGCCGGGACTTTCAAGAGACCCAGTACTTC. Encoded protein: CASSRDFQETQYF.

The rearrangement joins TRBV28 to TRBJ2-7; TRBD2 agrees at 8 bases. The CDR3 totals 15 residues. CDR1 and CDR2 (germline): MDHEN, SYDVKM. J was trimmed by 2 bases and V by 6 bases; bases with no gene match: 9. The CDR3 DNA sequence: TGTGCCAGCAGGCCCGTCGGGCGGGGGGCCTACGAGCAGTACTTC. This sequence encodes CASRPVGRGAYEQYF. The variable domain in full, with the rest retrieved from reference TRBV28 and TRBJ2-7, is DVKVTQSSRYLVKRTGEKVFLECVQDMDHENMFWYRQDPGLGLRLIYFSYDVKMKEKGDIPEGYSVSREKKERFSLILESASTNQTSMYLCASRPVGRGAYEQYFGPGTRLTVT.

This sequence joins TRBV27 and TRBJ2-7, with a tentative D call TRBD2 (6 bases). The CDR3 is 13 residues long. Trimming cost V 3 bases and J 3 bases, with 9 bases left between them. Germline assignment: CDR1 MNHEY and CDR2 SMNVEV (reference sequence). The CDR3 protein is CASSLGGRYEQYF. The CDR3, as DNA: TGTGCCAGCAGTTTGGGGGGACGCTACGAGCAGTACTTC.

In DNA form, the CDR3 reads TGTGCCAGCAGCTTGGGTGGGGGAGACACTGAAGCTTTCTTT. This translates into CASSLGGGDTEAFF. V usage is TRBV5-4 and J usage is TRBJ1-1, with TRBD1 as a possible D gene (5 bases). The germline V gene encodes CDR1 SGHNT and CDR2 YYREEE (reference sequence). The CDR3 is made up of 14 amino acids. Trimming pared 0 bases from V and 3 bases from J, leaving 9 bases between.

The J gene is TRBJ2-2, the V gene TRBV5-1; no clear D. This CDR3 is built from 14 residues. V lost 0 bases and J lost 3, with 6 bases in between. Germline CDR1 SGHRS, CDR2 YFSETQ. The CDR3 loop reads CASSLAAYTGELFF. CDR3 DNA: TGCGCCAGCAGCTTGGCGGCGTACACCGGGGAGCTGTTTTTT.

This chain connects TRBV23-1 to TRBJ1-4; 8 nucleotides line up with TRBD1. TRBV23-1 is reported as an ORF; its role is uncertain. There are 19 residues in the CDR3. Trimming at V came to 0 bases and at J to 1 base, leaving 10 bases not matched to a gene. CDR3 sequence: CASSQSKRDRSGTNEKLFF. The CDR3 region has the DNA TGCGCCAGCAGTCAATCGAAACGGGACAGGTCGGGAACTAATGAAAAACTGTTTTTT.

This chain connects TRBV30 to TRBJ1-4; TRBD1 is a possible D gene (5 bases). The V and J ends lost 4 bases and 3 bases respectively, with 9 bases between them. Germline-derived CDR1 and CDR2 are GTSNPN and SVGIG (reference sequence). This CDR3 has 13 residues. The CDR3 sequence is CAWNRTPNEKLFF. CDR3 nucleotide sequence: TGTGCCTGGAACAGGACGCCTAATGAAAAACTGTTTTTT.

This chain links TRBV5-4 with TRBJ1-6; D gene unclear. The germline V gene has CDR1 SGHNT and CDR2 YYREEE (reference sequence). This CDR3 is 14 amino acids long. V was cut by 2 bases and J by 7 bases, with 10 bases left in between. This CDR3 is CASSLEHGNSPLHF. CDR3 bases: TGTGCCAGCAGCTTAGAACATGGGAATTCACCCCTCCACTTT.

This clone has at least ten counts. The chain links TRBV5-1 to TRBJ1-2; a possible D gene is TRBD1 (5 bases). Germline CDR1 SGHRS, CDR2 YFSETQ. The CDR3 spans 14 residues. V was cut by 4 bases and J by 2 bases, with 12 bases left in between. The CDR3 DNA is TGCGCCAGCAGCCGGGGGGGGTACAACTATGGCTACACCTTC. This encodes CASSRGGYNYGYTF.